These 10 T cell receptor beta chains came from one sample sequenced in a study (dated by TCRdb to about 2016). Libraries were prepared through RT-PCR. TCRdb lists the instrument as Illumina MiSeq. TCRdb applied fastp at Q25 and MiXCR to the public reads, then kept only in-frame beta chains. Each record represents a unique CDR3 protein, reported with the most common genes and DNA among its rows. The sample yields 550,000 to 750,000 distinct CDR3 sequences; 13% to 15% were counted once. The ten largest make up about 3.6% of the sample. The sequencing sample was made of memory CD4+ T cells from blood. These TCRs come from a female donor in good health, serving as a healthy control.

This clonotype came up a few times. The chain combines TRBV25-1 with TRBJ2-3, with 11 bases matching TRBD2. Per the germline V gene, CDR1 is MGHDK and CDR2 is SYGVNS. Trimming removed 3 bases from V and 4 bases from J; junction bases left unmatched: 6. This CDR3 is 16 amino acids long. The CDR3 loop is CASSDHTSGGSDTQYF. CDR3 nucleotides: TGTGCCAGCAGTGACCACACTAGCGGGGGTTCAGATACGCAGTATTTT.

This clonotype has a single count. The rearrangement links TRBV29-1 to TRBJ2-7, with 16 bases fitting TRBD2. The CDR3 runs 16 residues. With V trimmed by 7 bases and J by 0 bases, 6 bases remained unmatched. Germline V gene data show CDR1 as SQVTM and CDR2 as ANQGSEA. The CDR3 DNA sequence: TGCAGCGCCGAGGGACTAGCGGGGGGGAGCTCCTACGAGCAGTACTTC. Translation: CSAEGLAGGSSYEQYF.

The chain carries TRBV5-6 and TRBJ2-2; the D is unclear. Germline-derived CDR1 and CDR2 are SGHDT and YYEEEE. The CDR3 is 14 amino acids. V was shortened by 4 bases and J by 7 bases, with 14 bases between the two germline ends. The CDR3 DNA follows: TGTGCCAGCAGCAACTGGCCTGAAGTCGGGGAGCTGTTTTTT. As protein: CASSNWPEVGELFF.

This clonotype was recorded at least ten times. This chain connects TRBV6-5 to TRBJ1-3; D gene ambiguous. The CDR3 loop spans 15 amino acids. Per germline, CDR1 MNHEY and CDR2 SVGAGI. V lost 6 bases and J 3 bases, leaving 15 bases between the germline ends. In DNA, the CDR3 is TGTGCCAGCAGGCTCGACTCGGCCAGTGGAAACACCATATATTTT. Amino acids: CASRLDSASGNTIYF.

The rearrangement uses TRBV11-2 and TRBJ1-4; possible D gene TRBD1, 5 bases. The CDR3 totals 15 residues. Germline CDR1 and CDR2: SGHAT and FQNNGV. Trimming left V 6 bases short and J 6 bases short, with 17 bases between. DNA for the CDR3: TGTGCCAGCAGTAAAATTCAAGCGGGGGATGAAAAACTGTTTTTT. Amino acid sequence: CASSKIQAGDEKLFF.

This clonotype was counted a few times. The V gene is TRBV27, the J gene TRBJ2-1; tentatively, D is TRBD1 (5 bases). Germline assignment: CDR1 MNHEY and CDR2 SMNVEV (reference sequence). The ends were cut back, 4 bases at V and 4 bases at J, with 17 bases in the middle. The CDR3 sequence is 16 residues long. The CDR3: CASSSPRQPKYNEQFF. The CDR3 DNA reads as TGTGCCAGCAGTTCCCCCCGACAGCCGAAGTACAATGAGCAGTTCTTC.

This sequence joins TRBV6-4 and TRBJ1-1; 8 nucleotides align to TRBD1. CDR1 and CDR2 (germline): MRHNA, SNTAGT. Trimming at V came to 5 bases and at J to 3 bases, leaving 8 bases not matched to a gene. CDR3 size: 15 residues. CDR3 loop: CASSRGTGGDTEAFF. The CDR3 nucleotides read TGTGCCAGCAGTCGAGGGACAGGCGGGGACACTGAAGCTTTCTTT.

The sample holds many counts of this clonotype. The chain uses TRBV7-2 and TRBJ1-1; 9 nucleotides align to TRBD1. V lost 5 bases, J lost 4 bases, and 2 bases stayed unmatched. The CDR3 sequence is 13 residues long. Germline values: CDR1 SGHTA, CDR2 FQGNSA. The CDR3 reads CASSRGQGTEAFF. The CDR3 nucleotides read TGTGCCAGCAGCCGGGGACAGGGCACTGAAGCTTTCTTT.

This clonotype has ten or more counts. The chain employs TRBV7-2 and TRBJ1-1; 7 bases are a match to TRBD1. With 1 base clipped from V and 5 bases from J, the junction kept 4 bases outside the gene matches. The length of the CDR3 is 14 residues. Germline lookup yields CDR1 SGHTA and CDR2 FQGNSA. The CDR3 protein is CASSLDRGGTEAFF. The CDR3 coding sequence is TGTGCCAGCAGCTTAGACAGGGGTGGAACTGAAGCTTTCTTT.

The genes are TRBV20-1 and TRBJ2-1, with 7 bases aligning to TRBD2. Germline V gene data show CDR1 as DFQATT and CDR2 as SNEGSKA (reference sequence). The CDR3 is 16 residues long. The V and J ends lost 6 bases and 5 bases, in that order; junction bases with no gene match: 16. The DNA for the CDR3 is TGCAGTGCCCACCAAAGGCGGGGGACTAAAGACAATGAGCAGTTCTTC. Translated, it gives CSAHQRRGTKDNEQFF.